This T cell receptor beta chain was documented in a study of T cell repertoires in cytomegalovirus infection. At the level of the study: It was the public TCR beta signatures that indicated both CMV infection and matching HLA type.

TCRdb independently ran MiXCR on the reads; one entry per CDR3 protein. The sample consists of roughly 720,000 distinct CDR3 sequences, 35% to 40% of them appearing once. This clonotype was obtained from a human donor in good health (CMV status not recorded). Some clones in this sample may be carry-over from other donors' samples. The specimen sequenced was PBMCs.

CDR3 loop: CASSFTASYGYTF. In DNA form, the CDR3 reads TGTGCCAGCAGTTTTACAGCCTCCTATGGCTACACCTTC. V gene TRBV12-3 or TRBV12-4 combines with J gene TRBJ1-2; D is unresolved. V was pared by 3 bases and J by 4 bases, with 9 bases between. This CDR3 has 13 residues.